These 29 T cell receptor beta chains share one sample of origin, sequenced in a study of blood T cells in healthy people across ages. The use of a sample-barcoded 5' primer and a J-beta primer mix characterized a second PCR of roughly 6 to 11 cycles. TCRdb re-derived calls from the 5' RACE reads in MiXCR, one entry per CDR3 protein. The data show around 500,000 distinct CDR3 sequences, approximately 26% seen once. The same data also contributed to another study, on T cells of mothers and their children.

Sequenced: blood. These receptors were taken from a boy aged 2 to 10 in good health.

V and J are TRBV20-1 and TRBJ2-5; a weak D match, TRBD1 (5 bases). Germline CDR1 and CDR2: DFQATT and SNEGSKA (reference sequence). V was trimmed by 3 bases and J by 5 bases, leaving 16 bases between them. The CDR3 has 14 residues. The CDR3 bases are TGCAGTGCTAGCCTCATGGGGCGGCGGGAGACCCAGTACTTC. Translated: CSASLMGRRETQYF.

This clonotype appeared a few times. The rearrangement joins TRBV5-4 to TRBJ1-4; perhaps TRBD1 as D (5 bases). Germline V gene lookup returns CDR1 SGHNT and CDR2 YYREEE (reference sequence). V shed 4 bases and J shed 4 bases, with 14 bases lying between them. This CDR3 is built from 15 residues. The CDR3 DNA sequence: TGTGCCAGCAGCGCGGGACGTGAGGGTAATGAAAAACTGTTTTTT. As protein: CASSAGREGNEKLFF. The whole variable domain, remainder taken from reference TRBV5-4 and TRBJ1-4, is ETGVTQSPTHLIKTRGQQVTLRCSSQSGHNTVSWYQQALGQGPQFIFQYYREEENGRGNFPPRFSGLQFPNYSSELNVNALELDDSALYLCASSAGREGNEKLFFGSGTQLSVL.

The DNA for the CDR3 is TGTGCCAGCAGTTTCAGGGGTGAAAAACTGTTTTTT. This encodes CASSFRGEKLFF. The chain uses TRBV27 and TRBJ1-4; the D gene is possibly TRBD1 (6 bases). This CDR3 spans 12 amino acids. The V gene's germline CDR1 is MNHEY and CDR2 SMNVEV (reference sequence). Deletions cut 3 bases from V and 7 bases from J, with 6 bases between.

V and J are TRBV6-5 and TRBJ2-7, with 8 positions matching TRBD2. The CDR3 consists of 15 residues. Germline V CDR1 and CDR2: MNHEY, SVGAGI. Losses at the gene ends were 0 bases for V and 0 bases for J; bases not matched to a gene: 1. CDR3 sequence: CASSYSAGGSYEQYF. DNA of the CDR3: TGTGCCAGCAGTTACTCGGCGGGGGGCTCCTACGAGCAGTACTTC.

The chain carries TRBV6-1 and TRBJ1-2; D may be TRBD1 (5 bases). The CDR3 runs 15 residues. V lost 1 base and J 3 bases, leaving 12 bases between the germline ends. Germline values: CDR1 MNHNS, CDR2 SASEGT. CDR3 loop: CASSEGGQGHYGYTF. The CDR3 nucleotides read TGTGCCAGCAGTGAAGGGGGCCAGGGACACTATGGCTACACCTTC.

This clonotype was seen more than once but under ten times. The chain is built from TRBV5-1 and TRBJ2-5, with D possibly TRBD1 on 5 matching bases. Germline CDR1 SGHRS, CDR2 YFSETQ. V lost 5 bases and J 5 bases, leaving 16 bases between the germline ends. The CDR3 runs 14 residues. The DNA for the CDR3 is TGCGCCAGCAGTATTAGCCGGGCAGGGGAGACCCAGTACTTC. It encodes CASSISRAGETQYF.

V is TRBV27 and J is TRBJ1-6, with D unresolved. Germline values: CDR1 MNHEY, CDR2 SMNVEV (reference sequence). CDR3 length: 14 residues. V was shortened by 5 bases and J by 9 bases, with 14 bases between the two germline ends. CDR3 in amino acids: CASSLRIPSSPLHF. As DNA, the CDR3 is TGTGCCAGCAGTCTCCGAATCCCATCTTCACCCCTCCACTTT.

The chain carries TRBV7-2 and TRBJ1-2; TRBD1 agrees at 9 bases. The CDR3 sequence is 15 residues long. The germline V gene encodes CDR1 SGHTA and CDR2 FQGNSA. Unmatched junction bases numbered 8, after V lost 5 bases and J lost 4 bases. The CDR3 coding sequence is TGTGCCAGCAGCCCCGAGGGACAGGGACCCTATGGCTACACCTTC. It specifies CASSPEGQGPYGYTF.

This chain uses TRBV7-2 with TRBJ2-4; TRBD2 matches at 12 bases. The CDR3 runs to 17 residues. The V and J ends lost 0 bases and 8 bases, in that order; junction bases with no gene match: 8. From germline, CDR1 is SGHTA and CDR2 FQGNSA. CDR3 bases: TGTGCCAGCAGCTTAGCGGCCTCTAGCGGGGGGGCCCACATTCAGTACTTC. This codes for CASSLAASSGGAHIQYF.

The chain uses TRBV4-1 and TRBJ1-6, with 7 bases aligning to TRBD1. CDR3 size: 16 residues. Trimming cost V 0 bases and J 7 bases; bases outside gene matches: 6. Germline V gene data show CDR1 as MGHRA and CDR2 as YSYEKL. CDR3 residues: CASSQDWPGGNSPLHF. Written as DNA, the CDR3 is TGCGCCAGCAGCCAAGATTGGCCAGGGGGAAATTCACCCCTCCACTTT.

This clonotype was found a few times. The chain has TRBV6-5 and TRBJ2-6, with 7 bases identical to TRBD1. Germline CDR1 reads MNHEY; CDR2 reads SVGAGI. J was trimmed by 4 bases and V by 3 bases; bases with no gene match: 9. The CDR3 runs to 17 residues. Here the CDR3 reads CASSYRQTGVGANVLTF. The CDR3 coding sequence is TGTGCCAGCAGTTATAGGCAAACAGGGGTCGGGGCCAACGTCCTGACTTTC.

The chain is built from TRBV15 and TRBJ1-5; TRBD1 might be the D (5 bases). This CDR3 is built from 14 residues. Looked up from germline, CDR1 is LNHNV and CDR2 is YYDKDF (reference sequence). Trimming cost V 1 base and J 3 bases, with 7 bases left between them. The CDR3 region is CATSRGQYNQPQHF. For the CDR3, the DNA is TGTGCCACCAGCAGAGGACAGTACAATCAGCCCCAGCATTTT.

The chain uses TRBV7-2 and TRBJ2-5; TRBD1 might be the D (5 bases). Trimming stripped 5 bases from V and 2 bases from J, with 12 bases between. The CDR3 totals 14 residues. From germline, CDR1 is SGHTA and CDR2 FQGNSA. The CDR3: CASSVTGVQETQYF. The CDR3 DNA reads TGTGCCAGCAGCGTAACAGGTGTTCAAGAGACCCAGTACTTC.

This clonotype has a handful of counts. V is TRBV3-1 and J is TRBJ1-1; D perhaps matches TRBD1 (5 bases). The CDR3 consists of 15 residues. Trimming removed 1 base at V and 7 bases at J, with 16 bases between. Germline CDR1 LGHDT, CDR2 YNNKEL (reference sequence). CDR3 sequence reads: CASSQAGSGRFEAFF. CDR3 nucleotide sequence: TGTGCCAGCAGCCAAGCGGGGTCAGGGAGGTTTGAAGCTTTCTTT.

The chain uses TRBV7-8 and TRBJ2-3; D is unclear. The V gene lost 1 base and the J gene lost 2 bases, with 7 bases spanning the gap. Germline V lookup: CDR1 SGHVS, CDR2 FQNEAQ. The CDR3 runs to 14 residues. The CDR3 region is CASSLVPYTDTQYF. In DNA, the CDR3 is TGTGCCAGCAGCTTAGTACCCTACACAGATACGCAGTATTTT.

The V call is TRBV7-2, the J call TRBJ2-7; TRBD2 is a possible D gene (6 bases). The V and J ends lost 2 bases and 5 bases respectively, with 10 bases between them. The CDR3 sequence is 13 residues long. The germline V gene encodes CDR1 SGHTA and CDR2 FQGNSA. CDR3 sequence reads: CASSLLWGDEQYF. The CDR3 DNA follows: TGTGCCAGCAGCTTACTTTGGGGGGACGAGCAGTACTTC.

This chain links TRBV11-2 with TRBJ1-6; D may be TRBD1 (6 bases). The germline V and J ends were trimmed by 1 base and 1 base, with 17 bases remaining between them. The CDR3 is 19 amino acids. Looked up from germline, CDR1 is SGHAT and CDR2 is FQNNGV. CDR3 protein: CASSLVGQRNGSYNSPLHF. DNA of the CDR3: TGTGCCAGCAGCTTAGTCGGACAGCGGAATGGATCCTATAATTCACCCCTCCACTTT. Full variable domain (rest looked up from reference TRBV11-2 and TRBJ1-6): EAGVAQSPRYKIIEKRQSVAFWCNPISGHATLYWYQQILGQGPKLLIQFQNNGVVDDSQLPKDRFSAERLKGVDSTLKIQPAKLEDSAVYLCASSLVGQRNGSYNSPLHFGNGTRLTVT.

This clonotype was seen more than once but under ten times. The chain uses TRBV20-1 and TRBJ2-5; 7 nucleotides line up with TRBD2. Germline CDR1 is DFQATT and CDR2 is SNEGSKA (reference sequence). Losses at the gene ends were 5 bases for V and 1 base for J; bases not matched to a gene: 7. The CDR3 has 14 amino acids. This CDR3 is CSAASGGLQETQYF. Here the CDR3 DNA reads TGCAGTGCTGCTAGCGGAGGACTCCAAGAGACCCAGTACTTC.

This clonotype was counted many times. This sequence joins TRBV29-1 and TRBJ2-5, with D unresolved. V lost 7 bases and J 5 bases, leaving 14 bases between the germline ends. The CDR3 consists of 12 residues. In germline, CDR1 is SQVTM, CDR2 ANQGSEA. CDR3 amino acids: CSAEAPLETQYF. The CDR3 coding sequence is TGCAGCGCTGAGGCCCCCCTGGAGACCCAGTACTTC.

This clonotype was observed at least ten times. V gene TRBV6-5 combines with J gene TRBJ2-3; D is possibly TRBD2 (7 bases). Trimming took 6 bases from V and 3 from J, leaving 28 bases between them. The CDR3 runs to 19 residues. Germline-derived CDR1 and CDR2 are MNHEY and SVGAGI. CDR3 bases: TGTGCCAGCAGCCAAATTGGACTGACGGGGGGCAGCCTTACAGATACGCAGTATTTT. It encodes CASSQIGLTGGSLTDTQYF.

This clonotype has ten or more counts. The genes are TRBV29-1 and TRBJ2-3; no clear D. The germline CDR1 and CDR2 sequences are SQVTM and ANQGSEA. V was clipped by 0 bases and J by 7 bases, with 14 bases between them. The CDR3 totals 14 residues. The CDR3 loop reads CSVEDHFALNTQYF. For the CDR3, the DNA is TGCAGCGTTGAAGATCACTTCGCGCTTAATACGCAGTATTTT.

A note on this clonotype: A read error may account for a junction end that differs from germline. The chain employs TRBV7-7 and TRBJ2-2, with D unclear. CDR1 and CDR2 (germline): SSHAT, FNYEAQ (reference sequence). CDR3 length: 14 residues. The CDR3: CASSSDPAAGELFF. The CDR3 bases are TGTGCTAGCAGCTCTGACCCGGCGGCCGGGGAGCTGTTTTTT.

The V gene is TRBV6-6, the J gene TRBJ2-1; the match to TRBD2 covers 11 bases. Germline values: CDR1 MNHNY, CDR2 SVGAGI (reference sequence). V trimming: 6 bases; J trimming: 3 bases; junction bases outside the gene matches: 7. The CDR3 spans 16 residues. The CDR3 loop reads CASSVLAGGGYNEQFF. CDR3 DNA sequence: TGTGCCAGCAGCGTCCTAGCGGGAGGAGGCTACAATGAGCAGTTCTTC.

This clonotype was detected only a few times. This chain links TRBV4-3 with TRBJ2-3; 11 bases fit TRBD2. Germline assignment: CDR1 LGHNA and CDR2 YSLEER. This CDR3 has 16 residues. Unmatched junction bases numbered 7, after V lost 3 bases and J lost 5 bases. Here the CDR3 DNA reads TGCGCCAGCAGCCAGAGTAGCGGGAGGGCCCAAGATACGCAGTATTTT. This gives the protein CASSQSSGRAQDTQYF.

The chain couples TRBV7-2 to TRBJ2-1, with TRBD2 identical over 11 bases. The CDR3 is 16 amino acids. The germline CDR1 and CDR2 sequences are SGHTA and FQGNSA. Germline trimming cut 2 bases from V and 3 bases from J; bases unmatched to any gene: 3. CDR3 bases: TGTGCCAGCAGCTTATCGGGACTAGCGGACTACAATGAGCAGTTCTTC. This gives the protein CASSLSGLADYNEQFF.

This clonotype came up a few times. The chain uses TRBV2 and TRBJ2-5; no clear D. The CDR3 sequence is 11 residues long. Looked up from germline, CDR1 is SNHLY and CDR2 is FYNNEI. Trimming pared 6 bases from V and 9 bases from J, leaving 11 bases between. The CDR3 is CASRKEWAQYF. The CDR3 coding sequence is TGTGCCAGCAGGAAAGAGTGGGCCCAGTACTTC.

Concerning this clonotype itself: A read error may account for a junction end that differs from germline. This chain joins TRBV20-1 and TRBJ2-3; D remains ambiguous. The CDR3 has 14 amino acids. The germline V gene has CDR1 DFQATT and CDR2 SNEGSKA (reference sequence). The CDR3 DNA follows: TGCAGTGCGAGAGGCACCTCTAGCACAGATACGCAGTATTTT. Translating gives CSARGTSSTDTQYF.

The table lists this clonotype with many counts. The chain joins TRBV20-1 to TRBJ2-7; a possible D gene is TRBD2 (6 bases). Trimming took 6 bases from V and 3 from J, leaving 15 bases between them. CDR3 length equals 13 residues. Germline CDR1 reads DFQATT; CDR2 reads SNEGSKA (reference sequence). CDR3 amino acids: CSAMGGPDYEQYF. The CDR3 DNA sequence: TGCAGTGCCATGGGAGGTCCGGACTACGAGCAGTACTTC.

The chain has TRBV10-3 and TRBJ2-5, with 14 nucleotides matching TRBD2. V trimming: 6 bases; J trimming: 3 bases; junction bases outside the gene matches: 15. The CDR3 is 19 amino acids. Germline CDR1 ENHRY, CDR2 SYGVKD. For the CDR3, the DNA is TGTGCCATCAGCCGCTCCGCCCCCGGACTAGCGGGAGGAAAAGAGACCCAGTACTTC. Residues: CAISRSAPGLAGGKETQYF.